These 11 T cell receptor beta chains share one sample of origin, sequenced in a study of response to subunit inactivated influenza vaccine. TCRdb reanalysed the RT-PCR reads using MiXCR and keeps one entry per CDR3 protein. Of roughly 630,000 distinct CDR3 sequences in the sample, 14% were seen once. The sequencing here drew on PBMCs from blood, taken about 14 days before vaccination. The receptors stem from a man between 50 and 59 years old who received an inactivated influenza vaccine.

This clonotype was counted many times. The CDR3: CASSPQGDHTEAFF. The CDR3 bases are TGTGCCAGCAGTCCCCAGGGGGACCACACTGAAGCTTTCTTT. The genes are TRBV27 and TRBJ1-1; 7 bases are shared with TRBD1. V was pared by 5 bases and J by 3 bases, with 6 bases of the junction left unmatched. The CDR3 is 14 residues long. CDR1 and CDR2 from the germline V gene are MNHEY and SMNVEV (reference sequence).

In this sample, this clonotype turned up a few times. The chain carries TRBV28 and TRBJ2-1; the D gene is possibly TRBD2 (6 bases). This CDR3 contains 19 residues. V shed 7 bases and J shed 9 bases, with 34 bases lying between them. Per germline, CDR1 MDHEN and CDR2 SYDVKM. In DNA form, the CDR3 reads TGTGCCAGCAAGTCGGCATTACCTTGGGCGGGAACGTCCCTCGGTGAGCAGTTCTTC. Encoded protein: CASKSALPWAGTSLGEQFF.

This chain uses TRBV10-3 with TRBJ2-1, with D possibly matching TRBD2 (6 bases). Trimming removed 0 bases at V and 0 bases at J, with 9 bases between. Germline CDR1 reads ENHRY; CDR2 reads SYGVKD. The CDR3 is 16 residues long. This CDR3 reads CAISESAGGSYNEQFF. The DNA of the CDR3 is TGTGCCATCAGTGAGTCGGCCGGGGGCTCCTACAATGAGCAGTTCTTC.

The table lists this clonotype with a few counts. This chain connects TRBV5-1 to TRBJ2-3, with 7 bases matching TRBD2. Per germline, CDR1 SGHRS and CDR2 YFSETQ. The CDR3 runs 18 residues. The junction had 16 bases not matched to a gene; V was cut back by 4 bases and J by 2 bases. As DNA, the CDR3 is TGCGCCAGCAGCCTGACCCTGATCGTGGGGGGGGACACAGATACGCAGTATTTT. The encoded protein is CASSLTLIVGGDTDTQYF.

The chain couples TRBV19 to TRBJ1-5; 7 bases line up with TRBD1. Germline CDR1 LNHDA, CDR2 SQIVND (reference sequence). V trimming: 5 bases; J trimming: 5 bases; junction bases outside the gene matches: 3. The CDR3 runs 13 residues. The CDR3 reads CASSVDRDQPQHF. In DNA, the CDR3 is TGTGCCAGTAGTGTCGACAGGGATCAGCCCCAGCATTTT.

CDR3 loop: CASSLAALNTEAFF. DNA for the CDR3: TGCGCCAGCAGCTTGGCGGCTCTGAACACTGAAGCTTTCTTT. V is TRBV5-1 and J is TRBJ1-1, with D hard to call. Trimming took off 0 bases at V and 0 bases at J, with 6 bases between the two ends. The length of the CDR3 is 14 residues. Germline CDR1 is SGHRS and CDR2 is YFSETQ.

This clonotype was recorded many times. V is TRBV5-6 and J is TRBJ2-3; the D gene is possibly TRBD1 (6 bases). Between the trimmed V and J ends, which lost 3 bases and 4 bases, there was a span of 18 bases. The CDR3 length is 16 residues. Per the germline V gene, CDR1 is SGHDT and CDR2 is YYEEEE. The CDR3 DNA sequence: TGTGCCAGCAGCTGGGAGACAGGTTCGCGGGCAGATACGCAGTATTTT. Translating gives CASSWETGSRADTQYF.

This clonotype was observed a few times. The chain has TRBV7-6 and TRBJ1-5, with 9 bases matching TRBD1. The CDR3 is made up of 15 amino acids. V lost 3 bases, J lost 7 bases, and 7 bases stayed unmatched. The germline V gene has CDR1 SGHVS and CDR2 FNYEAQ. The CDR3 DNA sequence: TGTGCCAGCAGCTTGGGGACAGGGTTGGTGCAGCCCCAGCATTTT. It is translated as CASSLGTGLVQPQHF.

This sequence joins TRBV5-1 and TRBJ1-6; TRBD1 matches at 7 bases. Germline V gene sequence: CDR1 SGHRS, CDR2 YFSETQ. J was trimmed by 7 bases and V by 4 bases; bases with no gene match: 5. The length of the CDR3 is 14 residues. The CDR3 region has the DNA TGCGCCAGCAGCCCTCAGGGGGGGAATTCACCCCTCCACTTT. This sequence encodes CASSPQGGNSPLHF.

This clonotype was detected only a few times. The V and J genes are TRBV28 and TRBJ1-5, with no clear D. V lost 10 bases to trimming and J lost 1 base, with 11 bases between them. Germline CDR1 and CDR2: MDHEN and SYDVKM. This CDR3 comprises 13 residues. The CDR3 DNA sequence: TGTGCCACCTCGATACAAAGCAATCAGCCCCAGCATTTT. Amino acid sequence: CATSIQSNQPQHF.

This chain links TRBV29-1 with TRBJ2-1, with TRBD2 matching over 7 bases. The CDR3 is 12 amino acids. Germline CDR1 is SQVTM and CDR2 is ANQGSEA. The V and J ends lost 7 bases and 8 bases, in that order; junction bases with no gene match: 8. CDR3 loop: CSAPGLWDEQFF. The CDR3 region has the DNA TGCAGCGCCCCGGGACTATGGGATGAGCAGTTCTTC.